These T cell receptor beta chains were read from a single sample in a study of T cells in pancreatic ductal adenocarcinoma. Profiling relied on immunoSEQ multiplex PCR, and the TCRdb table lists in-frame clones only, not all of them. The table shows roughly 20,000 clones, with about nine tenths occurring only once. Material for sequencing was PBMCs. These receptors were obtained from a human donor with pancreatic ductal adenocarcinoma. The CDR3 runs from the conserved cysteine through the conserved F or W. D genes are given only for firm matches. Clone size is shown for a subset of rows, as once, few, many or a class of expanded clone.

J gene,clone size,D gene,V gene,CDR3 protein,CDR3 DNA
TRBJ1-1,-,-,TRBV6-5,CASRHRQFTEAFF,TGTGCCAGCAGGCACAGACAGTTCACTGAAGCTTTCTTT
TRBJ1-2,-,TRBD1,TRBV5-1,CASSPGDRNYGYTF,TGCGCCAGCAGCCCGGGGGACAGAAACTATGGCTACACCTTC
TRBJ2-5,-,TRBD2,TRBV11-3,CASSGGGGGRLQETQYF,TGTGCCAGCAGCGGGGGCGGGGGGGGACGACTTCAAGAGACCCAGTACTTC
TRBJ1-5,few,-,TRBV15,CATANSNQPQHF,TGTGCAACCGCTAATAGCAATCAGCCCCAGCATTTT
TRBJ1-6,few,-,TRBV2,CASRVDSYNSPLHF,TGTGCCAGCAGGGTAGACTCCTATAATTCACCCCTCCACTTT
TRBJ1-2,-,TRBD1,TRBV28,CASSTPGTGADGYTF,TGTGCCAGCAGTACACCTGGGACAGGGGCTGATGGCTACACCTTC
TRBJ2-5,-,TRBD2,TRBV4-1,CASSHPSEGLAGDQETQYF,TGCGCCAGCAGCCATCCCTCGGAGGGACTAGCGGGGGATCAAGAGACCCAGTACTTC
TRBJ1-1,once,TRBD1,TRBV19,CASSNIQGARTEAFF,TGTGCCAGTAGTAATATACAGGGGGCGCGGACTGAAGCTTTCTTT
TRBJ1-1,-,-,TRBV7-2,CASRPGLNTEAFF,TGTGCCAGCCGGCCAGGGTTGAACACTGAAGCTTTCTTT
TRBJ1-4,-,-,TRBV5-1,CASSLADAAEKLFF,TGCGCCAGCAGCTTGGCCGACGCGGCGGAAAAACTGTTTTTT
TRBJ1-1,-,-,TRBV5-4,CASSPDRLNTEAFF,TGTGCCAGCAGCCCGGACAGATTGAACACTGAAGCTTTCTTT
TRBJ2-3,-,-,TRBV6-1,CASSMTGIGTDTQYF,TGTGCCAGCAGCATGACAGGCATTGGCACAGATACGCAGTATTTT
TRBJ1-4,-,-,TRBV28,CASIPRLRGRTNEKLFF,TGTGCCAGCATACCCCGCCTCAGGGGAAGAACTAATGAAAAACTGTTTTTT
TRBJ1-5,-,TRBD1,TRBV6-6,CASSYGTDLGGQPQHF,TGTGCCAGCAGTTACGGGACAGACCTAGGAGGTCAGCCCCAGCATTTT
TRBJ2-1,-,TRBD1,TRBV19,CASSISPLTGEYNEQFF,TGTGCCAGTAGTATTTCTCCATTGACAGGGGAATACAATGAGCAGTTCTTC
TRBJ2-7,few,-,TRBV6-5,CASRTSYEQYF,TGTGCCAGCAGAACATCCTACGAGCAGTACTTC
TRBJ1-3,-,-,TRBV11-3,CASSLIQGGNTIYF,TGTGCCAGCAGCTTAATACAGGGAGGAAACACCATATATTTT
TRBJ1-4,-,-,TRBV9,CASSTGNEKLFF,TGTGCCAGCAGTACAGGGAATGAAAAACTGTTTTTT
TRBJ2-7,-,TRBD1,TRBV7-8,CASSLVPDRARSGSYEQYF,TGTGCCAGCAGCTTAGTACCGGACAGGGCAAGGAGTGGATCCTACGAGCAGTACTTC
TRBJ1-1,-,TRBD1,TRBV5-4,CASSYLPQGQNTEAFF,TGTGCCAGCAGCTACCTCCCACAGGGGCAGAACACTGAAGCTTTCTTT
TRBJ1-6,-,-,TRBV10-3,CAISESETASSYNSPLHF,TGTGCCATCAGTGAGTCGGAGACAGCCAGCTCCTATAATTCACCCCTCCACTTT
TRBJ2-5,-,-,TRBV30,CAWSGVSRETQYF,TGTGCCTGGAGCGGTGTATCACGTGAGACCCAGTACTTC
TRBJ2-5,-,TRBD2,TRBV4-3,CASSPRRGGAETQYF,TGCGCCAGCAGCCCGCGCCGGGGGGGCGCAGAGACCCAGTACTTC
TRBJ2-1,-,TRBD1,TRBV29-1,CSAAAGTGAFNEQFF,TGCAGCGCCGCAGCCGGGACAGGGGCCTTCAATGAGCAGTTCTTC
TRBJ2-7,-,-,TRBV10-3,CAVSDIGSYEQYF,TGTGCCGTCAGTGATATCGGTTCCTACGAGCAGTACTTC
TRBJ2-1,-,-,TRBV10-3,CAISLNNEQFF,TGTGCCATCAGCCTAAACAATGAGCAGTTCTTC
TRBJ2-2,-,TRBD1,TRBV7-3,CASSRDRDDTGELFF,TGTGCCAGCAGCAGAGACAGGGACGACACCGGGGAGCTGTTTTTT
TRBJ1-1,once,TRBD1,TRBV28,CASSSTGEGDTEAFF,TGTGCCAGCAGCTCCACAGGGGAAGGGGACACTGAAGCTTTCTTT
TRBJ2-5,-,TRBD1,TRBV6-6,CASSPDRAQETQYF,TGTGCCAGCAGTCCGGACAGGGCGCAGGAGACCCAGTACTTC
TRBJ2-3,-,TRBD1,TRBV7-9,CASSLGQGGTDTQYF,TGTGCCAGCAGCTTAGGACAGGGGGGGACAGATACGCAGTATTTT
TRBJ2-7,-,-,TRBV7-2,CASSSYGGPGYEQYF,TGTGCCAGCAGCTCGTACGGGGGGCCCGGCTACGAGCAGTACTTC
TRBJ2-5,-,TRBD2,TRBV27,CASRRGRGQETQYF,TGTGCCAGCAGACGAGGGAGGGGCCAAGAGACCCAGTACTTC
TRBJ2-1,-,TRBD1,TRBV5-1,CASSPRDSYNEQFF,TGCGCCAGCAGCCCTCGGGACAGCTACAATGAGCAGTTCTTC
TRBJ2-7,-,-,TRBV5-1,CASSLGGQGLYF,TGCGCCAGCAGCTTGGGTGGGCAGGGGTTGTACTTC
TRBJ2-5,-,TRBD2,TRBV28,CASSLRTRKETQYF,TGTGCCAGCAGTTTGAGGACTAGAAAAGAGACCCAGTACTTC
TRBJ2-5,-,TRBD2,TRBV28,CASSQTSGGQAETQYF,TGTGCCAGCAGTCAGACTAGCGGGGGGCAGGCAGAGACCCAGTACTTC
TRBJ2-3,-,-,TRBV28,CASRPRIAADTQYF,TGTGCCAGCCGGCCCCGAATAGCCGCAGATACGCAGTATTTT
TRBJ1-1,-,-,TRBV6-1,CASSERGAHHEAFF,TGTGCCAGCAGTGAACGGGGGGCGCACCATGAAGCTTTCTTT
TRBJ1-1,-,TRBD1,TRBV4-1,CASSKRQGATTEAFF,TGCGCCAGCAGCAAAAGACAGGGGGCGACCACTGAAGCTTTCTTT
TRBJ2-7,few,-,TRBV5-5,CASGSTDRRGGYYEQYF,TGTGCCAGCGGATCGACAGACCGAAGGGGAGGCTACTACGAGCAGTACTTC
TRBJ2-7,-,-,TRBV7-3,CASSDQGLQYF,TGTGCCAGCAGCGACCAGGGCTTGCAGTACTTC
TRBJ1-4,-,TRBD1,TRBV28,CASRDPRQGEEKLFF,TGTGCCAGCAGGGATCCGAGGCAGGGGGAAGAAAAACTGTTTTTT
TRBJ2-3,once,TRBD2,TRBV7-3,CASSLGLVTDTQYF,TGTGCCAGCAGCTTAGGACTAGTAACAGATACGCAGTATTTT
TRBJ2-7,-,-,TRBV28,CASSLKGYEQYF,TGTGCCAGCAGTTTAAAGGGGTACGAGCAGTACTTC
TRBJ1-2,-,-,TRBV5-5,CASSSSGDANYGYTF,TGTGCCAGCAGCTCCTCGGGAGATGCTAACTATGGCTACACCTTC
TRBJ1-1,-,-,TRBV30,CAWSVRGGTEAFF,TGTGCCTGGAGTGTAAGAGGAGGCACTGAAGCTTTCTTT
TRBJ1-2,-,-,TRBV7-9,CASSFDFYGYTF,TGTGCCAGCAGCTTTGACTTCTATGGCTACACCTTC
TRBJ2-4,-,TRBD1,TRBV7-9,CASRGQGARGSAKNIQYF,TGTGCCAGCAGGGGACAGGGGGCGCGAGGGTCGGCCAAAAACATTCAGTACTTC
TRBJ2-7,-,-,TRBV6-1,CASSGGGLGSYEQYF,TGTGCCAGCAGTGGGGGGGGCCTAGGATCCTACGAGCAGTACTTC
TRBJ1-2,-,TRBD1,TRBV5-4,CASSAGQGYHGYTF,TGTGCCAGCAGCGCTGGACAGGGATATCATGGCTACACCTTC
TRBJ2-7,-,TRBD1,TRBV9,CASSVSQGASYEQYF,TGTGCCAGCAGCGTCTCACAGGGGGCCTCCTACGAGCAGTACTTC
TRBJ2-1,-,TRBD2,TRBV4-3,CASSYFSGGTNEQFF,TGCGCCAGCAGCTACTTTAGCGGGGGGACGAATGAGCAGTTCTTC
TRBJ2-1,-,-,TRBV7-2,CASSLSGSVTYNEQFF,TGTGCCAGCAGCTTATCGGGGTCGGTCACCTACAATGAGCAGTTCTTC
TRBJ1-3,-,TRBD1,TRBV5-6,CASSSNQGARGNTIYF,TGTGCCAGCAGCTCTAATCAGGGGGCGCGCGGAAACACCATATATTTT